A selection of T cell receptor beta chains follows, all from one sample in a study of early T cells in non-severe SARS-CoV-2 infection. Each CDR3 protein is one row after TCRdb ran MiXCR on the 5' RACE reads. This sample has around 39,000 distinct CDR3 sequences, with approximately 8.7% found just once. The sequencing used whole blood, collected at baseline. The origin of the receptors is an adult who was a healthcare worker with PCR-confirmed SARS-CoV-2 infection or an uninfected control (not recorded which). Both conserved end residues are part of each CDR3. Fields, in order: J gene, clone size, V gene, D gene, CDR3 DNA, CDR3 protein. D genes are given only for firm matches. Clone size appears in some rows only: once, few, many, or a class for an expanded clone.

>TRBJ1-4|few|TRBV5-1|-
TGCGCCAGCAGCCCAGGACAGAGTTTGACGTCGGTGTTTTTT
CASSPGQSLTSVFF
>TRBJ2-2|many|TRBV6-4|-
TGTGCCAGCAGCAGGGACACGAACACCGGGGAGCTGTTTTTT
CASSRDTNTGELFF
>TRBJ2-7|-|TRBV7-9|-
TGTGCCAGCAGCTTAGGTGACATGAACGAGCAGTACTTC
CASSLGDMNEQYF
>TRBJ2-7|-|TRBV12-3/TRBV12-4|-
TGTGCCAGCGGCCGGCATTTCTCCTACGAGCAGTACTTC
CASGRHFSYEQYF
>TRBJ1-1|few|TRBV7-9|TRBD1
TGTGCCAGCAGCTTAGTTACAGGGGGCTACACTGAAGCTTTCTTT
CASSLVTGGYTEAFF
>TRBJ2-1|many|TRBV11-2|TRBD2
TGTGCCAGCAGCAGTTTGCGGGGGGGGCGCATCCATGAGCAGTTCTTC
CASSSLRGGRIHEQFF
>TRBJ1-6|few|TRBV20-1|-
TGCAGTGCTAGAGATCAGAGGGTCCTTGCGAGCTCCTATAATTCACCCCTCCACTTT
CSARDQRVLASSYNSPLHF
>TRBJ1-1|-|TRBV28|-
TGTGCCAGCAGCAGTGGGCAACGGGCGGGCGAAGCTTTCTTT
CASSSGQRAGEAFF
>TRBJ2-5|-|TRBV3-1|TRBD2
TGTGCCAGCAGCCACTCTGTTGTGCTAGCGGGGGAAGAGACCCAGTACTTC
CASSHSVVLAGEETQYF
>TRBJ1-2|many|TRBV6-1|TRBD1
TGTGCCAGCAGTGAAGCGGAGACAGGGGATGGCTACACCTTC
CASSEAETGDGYTF
>TRBJ2-7|few|TRBV6-5|TRBD2
TGTGCCAGCAGACTAGCGGGGGACTCCTACGAGCAGTACTTC
CASRLAGDSYEQYF
>TRBJ1-4|many|TRBV6-4|-
TGTGCCCCCCACCTCAGGGAAACTAATGAAAAACTGTTTTTT
CAPHLRETNEKLFF
>TRBJ1-2|-|TRBV7-2|TRBD1
TGTGCCAGCAGCTGGGGACAGGAATCAGGCTACACCTTC
CASSWGQESGYTF
>TRBJ2-3|-|TRBV7-2|-
TGTGCCAGCAGCTTAACCCCCCTAGATACGCAGTATTTT
CASSLTPLDTQYF
>TRBJ1-2|many|TRBV2|-
TGTGCCAGCAGTGAGGAGGGGGTGATTGGCTACACCTTC
CASSEEGVIGYTF
>TRBJ1-1|few|TRBV11-2|-
TGTGCCAGCAGCCTAGAGGTCGGGGCGAACACTGAAGCTTTCTTT
CASSLEVGANTEAFF
>TRBJ1-2|few|TRBV16|-
TGTGCCAGCAGCCAATCTCGGAATGGCTACACCTTC
CASSQSRNGYTF
>TRBJ1-6|few|TRBV5-1|TRBD1
TGCGCCAGCAGCTCCCAGGACAGGGGAAATTCACCCCTCCACTTT
CASSSQDRGNSPLHF
>TRBJ2-3|few|TRBV12-3/TRBV12-4|TRBD1
TGTGCCAGCGGAGGACAGGGGTTAGGCACAGATACGCAGTATTTT
CASGGQGLGTDTQYF
>TRBJ1-2|many|TRBV7-9|-
TGTGCCAGCAGCTTACGGGTGCGGCAGGAAGAGGGCTATGGCTACACCTTC
CASSLRVRQEEGYGYTF
>TRBJ2-7|many|TRBV20-1|-
TGCAGTGCCGATACCATCTCCTACGAGCAGTACTTC
CSADTISYEQYF
>TRBJ2-3|-|TRBV7-6|TRBD1
TGTGCCAGCAGCCCGTGGAACAGGGGGCACAGGGTAGATACGCAGTATTTT
CASSPWNRGHRVDTQYF
>TRBJ2-1|few|TRBV5-5|-
TGTGCCAGCAGCACCCCAGGGGCAAGCTCCTACAATGAGCAGTTCTTC
CASSTPGASSYNEQFF
>TRBJ2-1|many|TRBV2|-
TGTGCCAGCACCACAGGCAGAGGAAACAATGAGCAGTTCTTC
CASTTGRGNNEQFF
>TRBJ2-7|many|TRBV20-1|TRBD1
TGCAGTGCTAGTTTCAGGGGGCTAACCTACGAGCAGTACTTC
CSASFRGLTYEQYF
>TRBJ2-7|many|TRBV12-3/TRBV12-4|TRBD1
TGTGCCAGCAGTTCCGGGACAGGGACCTACGAGCAGTACTTC
CASSSGTGTYEQYF
>TRBJ2-3|few|TRBV6-5|TRBD2
TGTGCCAGCAAGACTAGCGGGGGGGCACCAGATACGCAGTATTTT
CASKTSGGAPDTQYF
>TRBJ1-1|-|TRBV5-1|TRBD1
TGCGCCAGCAGCTCCCTACCAGGGGGCACGACTGAAGCTTTCTTT
CASSSLPGGTTEAFF
>TRBJ2-1|few|TRBV29-1|TRBD2
TGCAGCGTTAGGACTAGCGGGGGGCCCCACAATGAGCAGTTCTTC
CSVRTSGGPHNEQFF
>TRBJ1-1|many|TRBV12-3/TRBV12-4|-
TGTGCCAGCAGTTCCCATATAGGGGTCACTGAAGCTTTCTTT
CASSSHIGVTEAFF
>TRBJ2-2|-|TRBV27|-
TGTGCCAGCAGTCCGGTAACTAGTTGGGGTCCCGGGGAGCTGTTTTTT
CASSPVTSWGPGELFF
>TRBJ1-2|many|TRBV25-1|TRBD1
TGTGCCAGCAGCCCCGTCGGGGACAGGAAGAACTATGGCTACACCTTC
CASSPVGDRKNYGYTF
>TRBJ1-5|many|TRBV20-1|-
TGCAGTGCTGGGGCGGGTAGGTGGAGCAATCAGCCCCAGCATTTT
CSAGAGRWSNQPQHF
>TRBJ2-1|few|TRBV20-1|TRBD1
TGCAGTGCTAGAGATCGGGACAGCTACAATGAGCAGTTCTTC
CSARDRDSYNEQFF
>TRBJ1-2|many|TRBV29-1|TRBD1
TGCAGCGTTACCCCAGGGGGTAGGGGCGGCTACACCTTC
CSVTPGGRGGYTF
>TRBJ1-1|few|TRBV20-1|-
TGCAGTGTCCCGGGGGCCGGGGACACTGAAGCTTTCTTT
CSVPGAGDTEAFF
>TRBJ2-7|-|TRBV14|TRBD2
TGTGCCAGCAGCCTAAGCGGGGGTTTTGAGCAGTACTTC
CASSLSGGFEQYF
>TRBJ2-1|many|TRBV5-4|-
TGTGCCAGCAGCTTCCAAGGCAGCGACAATGAGCAGTTCTTC
CASSFQGSDNEQFF
>TRBJ2-1|few|TRBV7-2|-
TGTGCCAGCAGCTCGGCCTCAGGGGCTAATGAGCAGTTCTTC
CASSSASGANEQFF
>TRBJ1-4|many|TRBV4-2|-
TGTGCCAGCAGCCGCGGGGGTCCCAATGAAAAACTGTTTTTT
CASSRGGPNEKLFF
>TRBJ2-3|many|TRBV3-1|TRBD2
TGTGCCAGCAGCCAAGACCTAGCGGTGAGCACAGATACGCAGTATTTT
CASSQDLAVSTDTQYF
>TRBJ2-1|many|TRBV5-4|-
TGTGCCAGCAGCACGAGAGCAGATAACAATGAGCAGTTCTTC
CASSTRADNNEQFF
>TRBJ2-2|few|TRBV19|-
TGTGCCAGTGCCTTGGGGGGACAGAGTTTCGGGGAGCTGTTTTTT
CASALGGQSFGELFF
>TRBJ1-1|-|TRBV4-2|-
TGTGCCAGCAGCCAAGATTGGGGGAACACTGAAGCTTTCTTT
CASSQDWGNTEAFF
>TRBJ2-5|-|TRBV19|-
TGTGCCAGTAGCTTTGGACCCGGGACCCAGTACTTC
CASSFGPGTQYF
>TRBJ1-2|many|TRBV4-1|-
TGCGCCAGCAGCCCTGTCGTGGGGGGCGATGGCTATGGCTACACCTTC
CASSPVVGGDGYGYTF
>TRBJ2-1|many|TRBV24-1|-
TGTGCCACCAGTGGGACAGCAGCCTACAATGAGCAGTTCTTC
CATSGTAAYNEQFF
>TRBJ2-5|many|TRBV12-3/TRBV12-4|-
TGTGCCAGCACTGACGAAGAAGGGACCCAGTACTTC
CASTDEEGTQYF
>TRBJ1-3|many|TRBV2|-
TGTGCCAGCAGTGTGGGCTCTGGAAACACCATATATTTT
CASSVGSGNTIYF
>TRBJ1-5|many|TRBV28|TRBD1
TGTGCCAGCACAACCCTAACAGGGGTTGTCAATCAGCCCCAGCATTTT
CASTTLTGVVNQPQHF
>TRBJ2-1|-|TRBV3-1|-
TGTGCCAGCAGCCCCCGGGCAGATGAGCAGTTCTTC
CASSPRADEQFF
>TRBJ1-6|-|TRBV14|-
TGTGCCAGCAGCCAAGAGGGGCATTCACCCCTCCACTTT
CASSQEGHSPLHF
>TRBJ1-5|-|TRBV7-9|-
TGTGCCAGCAGCCCGGGGGCCGGCAATCAGCCCCAGCATTTT
CASSPGAGNQPQHF
>TRBJ2-2|few|TRBV6-5|-
TGTGCCAGCAGTGGGGGGACGGAGCCCACCGGGGAGCTGTTTTTT
CASSGGTEPTGELFF